The 32 T cell receptor beta chains given below trace back to one sample, sequenced in a study of regulatory T cells in long-lasting Graves disease. This sample's time point: newly diagnosed GD, antithyroid drugs for less than 3 months. The TCR library was made from RNA that had been extracted from PBMCs in TRIzol. Construction of the TCR beta libraries employed iRepertoire HTBI primers in conjunction with Arm-PCR of CDR3 regions. TCRdb itself ran the multiplex PCR reads through MiXCR, one entry per CDR3 protein. The sample yields some 250,000 distinct CDR3 sequences, around 16% seen once. Sequenced here: peripheral blood mononuclear cells (PBMCs), sampled at new diagnosis, from a patient treated with antithyroid drugs. These receptors originate from a female donor with Graves disease.

Details on this clonotype: This probably arose from a read error, given a far larger clone one base away. V usage is TRBV18 and J usage is TRBJ2-1, with D perhaps TRBD2 (6 bases). TRBJ2-5 matches the DNA end more closely, so the J call is doubtful. The CDR3 totals 14 residues. Germline lookup yields CDR1 KGHSH and CDR2 LQKENI. The chain's CDR3 is CASSRDSSRETQYF. The CDR3, as DNA: TGTGCCAGCTCACGGGACTCCTCCCGAGAGACCCAGTACTTC.

This clonotype was found many times. The V call is TRBV12-3 or TRBV12-4, the J call TRBJ2-2; TRBD1 aligns across 11 bases. The ends lost 6 bases at V and 7 bases at J; junction bases unmatched: 4. The CDR3 is made up of 14 amino acids. For the CDR3, the DNA is TGTGCCAGCAGCCAGGACAGGGGGCACGGGGAGCTGTTTTTT. Protein product: CASSQDRGHGELFF.

This clonotype was observed a handful of times. J is TRBJ2-5 and V is TRBV18, with TRBD1 identical over 8 bases. CDR1 is KGHSH and CDR2 is LQKENI in the germline V gene. Trimming removed 3 bases from V and 5 bases from J; junction bases left unmatched: 11. CDR3 size: 16 residues. The chain's CDR3 is CASSPPGQGVMETQYF. CDR3 bases: TGTGCCAGCTCACCTCCAGGACAGGGTGTAATGGAGACCCAGTACTTC.

With respect to this clonotype: A read error is the likely source, as a far larger clone sits one nucleotide away. The V and J genes are TRBV6-5 and TRBJ2-7; 14 bases agree with TRBD2. Per the germline V gene, CDR1 is MNHEY and CDR2 is SVGAGI. V was pared by 2 bases and J by 7 bases, with 13 bases of the junction left unmatched. This CDR3 contains 18 residues. This chain's CDR3 is CASSYMGLAGALYNEQYF. CDR3 sequence (DNA): TGTGCCAGCAGTTACATGGGACTAGCGGGAGCATTATACAATGAGCAGTACTTC.

This clonotype was recorded at least ten times. The gene calls are TRBV2 and TRBJ1-2; D is perhaps TRBD1 (6 bases). CDR1 and CDR2 from the germline V gene are SNHLY and FYNNEI. The V end was cut by 6 bases, the J end by 5 bases, with 16 bases between. The CDR3 covers 14 residues. The CDR3 coding sequence is TGTGCCAGCAGGGAGGGGGGTACAGTTTATGGCTACACCTTC. Residues: CASREGGTVYGYTF.

This clonotype was observed at least ten times. The V gene is TRBV20-1, the J gene TRBJ2-3, with a tentative D call TRBD2 (6 bases). V shed 1 base and J shed 0 bases, with 11 bases lying between them. The CDR3 extends over 15 amino acids. Germline CDR1 and CDR2: DFQATT and SNEGSKA (reference sequence). Written as DNA, the CDR3 is TGCAGTGCTAGAGGCCCAGGGACTAGCACAGATACGCAGTATTTT. Translating it yields CSARGPGTSTDTQYF.

This clonotype has ten or more counts. V is TRBV2 and J is TRBJ1-5; 7 bases match TRBD1. The CDR3 is made up of 14 amino acids. The germline V gene has CDR1 SNHLY and CDR2 FYNNEI. With V trimmed by 6 bases and J by 6 bases, 8 bases remained unmatched. CDR3 protein: CASSAMTGPQPQHF. The CDR3 DNA sequence: TGTGCCAGCAGCGCTATGACAGGGCCTCAGCCCCAGCATTTT.

The V and J genes are TRBV2 and TRBJ2-1; tentatively, D is TRBD2 (6 bases). The germline V gene encodes CDR1 SNHLY and CDR2 FYNNEI. V was pared by 8 bases and J by 7 bases, with 12 bases between. The CDR3 covers 12 residues. The CDR3 bases are TGTGCCAGCGGGAGGTTTGGGAATGAGCAGTTCTTC. The encoded protein is CASGRFGNEQFF.

J is TRBJ2-1 and V is TRBV27; 14 bases align to TRBD2. V trimming: 2 bases; J trimming: 12 bases; junction bases outside the gene matches: 3. From germline, CDR1 is MNHEY and CDR2 SMNVEV (reference sequence). The CDR3 contains 14 residues. The CDR3 sequence: CASSLGTSGSGQFF. The DNA for the CDR3 is TGTGCCAGCAGTTTAGGGACTAGCGGGAGTGGGCAGTTCTTC.

This clonotype was seen repeatedly, ten times or more. This chain's CDR3 is CAWRKASRGGYGYTF. CDR3 bases: TGTGCCTGGAGGAAGGCCTCGAGGGGCGGCTATGGCTACACCTTC. The chain has TRBV30 and TRBJ1-2; TRBD1 is a possible D gene (5 bases). Germline-derived CDR1 and CDR2 are GTSNPN and SVGIG (reference sequence). V lost 3 bases to trimming and J lost 4 bases, with 18 bases between them. This CDR3 region has 15 residues.

This clonotype was counted only a few times. The J gene is TRBJ2-3, the V gene TRBV5-1; D remains unclear. Trimming shortened V by 4 bases and J by 5 bases, and 11 bases separated the two germline ends. In germline, CDR1 is SGHRS, CDR2 YFSETQ. The CDR3 runs 13 residues. CDR3 coding DNA: TGCGCCAGCAGCGTATTAGTCGAAGATACGCAGTATTTT. The encoded protein is CASSVLVEDTQYF.

This clonotype was counted a few times. Possible read error: a much larger clone is one base away. V and J are TRBV2 and TRBJ1-5, with D unresolved. This CDR3 contains 14 residues. CDR1 SNHLY and CDR2 FYNNEI come from the germline V gene. With 4 bases removed from V and 2 bases from J, the gap between germline ends came to 9 bases. The CDR3 DNA is TGTGCCAGCAGTGGGCAGCCTCGCAATCAGCCCCAGCATTTT. Amino acid sequence: CASSGQPRNQPQHF.

In its sample, this clonotype was seen many times. The V call is TRBV4-3, the J call TRBJ2-5; a possible D gene is TRBD1 (5 bases). Trimming cost V 0 bases and J 5 bases, with 13 bases left between them. The CDR3 contains 15 residues. Germline V gene lookup returns CDR1 LGHNA and CDR2 YSLEER. The CDR3 coding sequence is TGCGCCAGCAGCCAAGATTGGGGCGCCGGGGAGACCCAGTACTTC. It is translated as CASSQDWGAGETQYF.

This clonotype was found many times. The genes are TRBV9 and TRBJ2-1, with 8 bases fitting TRBD2. V was pared by 1 base and J by 4 bases, with 10 bases of the junction left unmatched. Germline V gene data show CDR1 as SGDLS and CDR2 as YYNGEE. The CDR3 is made up of 17 amino acids. The CDR3 loop is CASSVTGGGGLYNEQFF. The CDR3, as DNA: TGTGCCAGCAGCGTAACGGGGGGGGGAGGACTTTACAATGAGCAGTTCTTC.

This clonotype has a count of ten or more. The V gene is TRBV6-1, the J gene TRBJ1-3, with D perhaps TRBD1 (6 bases). The germline V gene has CDR1 MNHNS and CDR2 SASEGT. The CDR3 has 15 amino acids. V was cut by 6 bases and J by 4 bases, with 16 bases left in between. The CDR3 loop is CASSQQGARGNTIYF. CDR3 DNA: TGTGCCAGCAGCCAACAGGGTGCGCGGGGAAACACCATATATTTT.

The J gene is TRBJ2-3, the V gene TRBV7-9, with D hard to call. The CDR3 is 13 residues long. Deletions cut 4 bases from V and 5 bases from J, with 10 bases between. Germline CDR1 SEHNR, CDR2 FQNEAQ (reference sequence). The CDR3 is CASSWNGKDTQYF. Written as DNA, the CDR3 is TGTGCCAGCAGCTGGAATGGGAAAGATACGCAGTATTTT.

This clonotype was found a few times. The rearrangement joins TRBV6-1 to TRBJ1-1, with TRBD1 as a possible D gene (6 bases). V shed 6 bases and J shed 12 bases, with 14 bases lying between them. There are 11 residues in the CDR3. The germline V gene encodes CDR1 MNHNS and CDR2 SASEGT. The CDR3 loop reads CASSLRQVTFF. CDR3 in DNA: TGTGCCAGCAGCCTCCGACAGGTTACTTTCTTT.

In its sample, this clonotype was seen many times. The rearrangement links TRBV2 to TRBJ1-4; possible D gene TRBD1, 5 bases. The CDR3 loop spans 15 amino acids. Germline CDR1 and CDR2: SNHLY and FYNNEI. V was cut by 5 bases and J by 7 bases, with 17 bases left in between. The CDR3 loop is CASSLGGMGSEKLFF. Here the CDR3 DNA reads TGTGCCAGCAGTCTCGGGGGGATGGGTAGTGAAAAACTGTTTTTT.

This clonotype was observed many times. The chain joins TRBV20-1 to TRBJ2-1; 13 nucleotides line up with TRBD2. The J call may be faulty, since TRBJ2-5 better matches the DNA end. The CDR3 loop spans 13 amino acids. The germline V gene has CDR1 DFQATT and CDR2 SNEGSKA (reference sequence). DNA of the CDR3: TGCAGTGGGACTAGCGGGAGTGGGGAGACCCAGTACTTC. It yields the protein CSGTSGSGETQYF.

The table lists this clonotype with many counts. This chain connects TRBV12-3 or TRBV12-4 to TRBJ2-3, with unresolved D. V shed 4 bases and J shed 0 bases, with 8 bases lying between them. The CDR3 is 14 amino acids. CDR3 sequence reads: CASSYRPSTDTQYF. The CDR3 DNA is TGTGCCAGCAGTTATAGACCTAGCACAGATACGCAGTATTTT.

The rearrangement joins TRBV27 to TRBJ2-5; D uncertain. Trimming took off 8 bases at V and 1 base at J, with 11 bases between the two ends. The CDR3 consists of 13 residues. Germline V lookup: CDR1 MNHEY, CDR2 SMNVEV (reference sequence). The DNA for the CDR3 is TGTGCCAGCTCACCTGGCAGCCAAGAGACCCAGTACTTC. Its protein product is CASSPGSQETQYF.

This clonotype was observed at least ten times. This chain links TRBV7-6 with TRBJ1-1, with D maybe TRBD1 (5 bases). The CDR3 totals 15 residues. CDR1 is SGHVS, CDR2 FNYEAQ, per germline. V was pared by 5 bases and J by 0 bases, with 13 bases between. CDR3 coding DNA: TGTGCCAGCAGCCGCGTAGGGGCGCTGAACACTGAAGCTTTCTTT. Amino acids: CASSRVGALNTEAFF.

To note about this clonotype: A far larger clone is one nucleotide away, so this likely arose from a read error. The chain links TRBV20-1 to TRBJ2-1; 10 bases are a match to TRBD1. The trim removed 6 bases at V and 10 bases at J, leaving 15 bases unmatched. Germline lookup yields CDR1 DFQATT and CDR2 SNEGSKA (reference sequence). This CDR3 contains 15 residues. CDR3 loop: CSAYPPGQGSPEQFF. The CDR3 DNA is TGCAGTGCGTATCCCCCGGGACAGGGGTCTCCGGAGCAGTTCTTC.

The chain combines TRBV6-1 with TRBJ2-3; 7 nucleotides line up with TRBD1. This CDR3 is built from 16 residues. Looked up from germline, CDR1 is MNHNS and CDR2 is SASEGT. Germline trimming cut 6 bases from V and 2 bases from J; bases unmatched to any gene: 11. The CDR3 loop reads CASRDPGQLFTDTQYF. The CDR3 DNA reads as TGTGCCAGCAGGGACCCGGGACAGCTATTCACAGATACGCAGTATTTT.

This clonotype was seen ten or more times. The J gene is TRBJ2-1, the V gene TRBV6-1; 10 bases are shared with TRBD1. V lost 6 bases to trimming and J lost 5 bases; unmatched junction nucleotides: 7. Germline loops: CDR1 MNHNS, CDR2 SASEGT. The CDR3 totals 15 residues. CDR3 amino acids: CASSPGGQGNNEQFF. The CDR3, as DNA: TGTGCCAGCAGCCCAGGGGGACAGGGGAACAATGAGCAGTTCTTC.

The chain combines TRBV24-1 with TRBJ2-4; D possibly uses TRBD1 or TRBD2 (5 bases each). This CDR3 comprises 13 residues. Trimming took off 5 bases at V and 2 bases at J, with 6 bases between the two ends. Germline V CDR1 and CDR2: KGHDR, SFDVKD. CDR3 in amino acids: CATSGGSKNIQYF. CDR3 nucleotides: TGTGCCACCAGTGGGGGGTCCAAAAACATTCAGTACTTC.

This clonotype was recorded many times. V is TRBV6-5 and J is TRBJ1-6, with TRBD1 identical over 10 bases. The germline CDR1 and CDR2 sequences are MNHEY and SVGAGI. Trimming removed 0 bases from V and 11 bases from J; junction bases left unmatched: 7. The CDR3 has 16 amino acids. The CDR3 spells CASSYSSGTGVTPLHF. In DNA form, the CDR3 reads TGTGCCAGCAGTTACTCGTCCGGGACAGGGGTAACACCCCTCCACTTT.

The table lists this clonotype with many counts. The genes are TRBV6-1 and TRBJ2-7; the match to TRBD1 covers 10 bases. Germline CDR1 and CDR2: MNHNS and SASEGT. Trimming removed 6 bases from V and 3 bases from J; junction bases left unmatched: 5. This CDR3 spans 14 amino acids. CDR3 loop: CASRARTGGYEQYF. The CDR3 DNA is TGTGCCAGCAGAGCTCGGACAGGGGGCTACGAGCAGTACTTC.

This clonotype was detected many times. This chain links TRBV28 with TRBJ2-7, with 9 bases identical to TRBD2. The germline CDR1 and CDR2 sequences are MDHEN and SYDVKM. The J segment lost 4 bases and the V segment lost 2 bases, leaving 9 bases of the junction unmatched. CDR3 length: 16 residues. CDR3 protein: CASSLVFGGRVYEQYF. The DNA for the CDR3 is TGTGCCAGCAGTTTAGTTTTCGGCGGGAGGGTGTACGAGCAGTACTTC.

Concerning this clonotype: This likely stems from a read error, as it lies one base from a far larger clone. V is TRBV9 and J is TRBJ2-1, with 7 bases lining up with TRBD2. Germline V gives CDR1 SGDLS, CDR2 YYNGEE. With V trimmed by 4 bases and J by 10 bases, 14 bases remained unmatched. This CDR3 spans 15 amino acids. CDR3 bases: TGTGCCAGCAGCCAAGCCGGGACTAACGCCTACGAGCAGTTCTTC. It translates to CASSQAGTNAYEQFF. The full variable domain, rest sourced from reference TRBV9 and TRBJ2-1, is DSGVTQTPKHLITATGQRVTLRCSPRSGDLSVYWYQQSLDQGLQFLIQYYNGEERAKGNILERFSAQQFPDLHSELNLSSLELGDSALYFCASSQAGTNAYEQFFGPGTRLTVL.

This clonotype was recorded at least ten times. This rearrangement joins TRBV18 to TRBJ1-5, with unresolved D. Trimming left V 1 base short and J 8 bases short, with 15 bases between. The CDR3 runs to 15 residues. Germline V lookup: CDR1 KGHSH, CDR2 LQKENI. CDR3 DNA: TGTGCCAGCTCACCACACGCACGACCTGGCGAGCCCCAGCATTTT. Translation: CASSPHARPGEPQHF.

This clonotype was found many times. The chain is built from TRBV3-1 and TRBJ2-6; TRBD2 is a possible D gene (5 bases). The CDR3 is 13 amino acids. CDR1 and CDR2 (germline): LGHDT, YNNKEL (reference sequence). V shed 2 bases and J shed 13 bases, with 12 bases lying between them. This chain's CDR3 is CASSQLAISVLTF. The DNA for the CDR3 is TGTGCCAGCAGCCAACTAGCCATCAGTGTCCTGACTTTC.